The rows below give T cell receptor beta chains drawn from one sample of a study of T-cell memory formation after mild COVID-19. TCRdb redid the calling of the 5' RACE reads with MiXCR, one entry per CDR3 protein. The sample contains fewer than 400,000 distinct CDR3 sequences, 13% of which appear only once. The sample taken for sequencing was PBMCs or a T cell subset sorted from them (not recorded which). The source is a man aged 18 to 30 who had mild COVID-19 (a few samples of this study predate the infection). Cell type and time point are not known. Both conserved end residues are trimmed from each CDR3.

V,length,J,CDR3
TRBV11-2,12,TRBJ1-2,ASSLVPGDGGYT
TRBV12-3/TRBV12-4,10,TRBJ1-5,ASSLSDQPQH
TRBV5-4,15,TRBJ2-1,ASSPIGSGGSYNEQF
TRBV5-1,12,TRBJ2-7,ASSPQGGSYEQY
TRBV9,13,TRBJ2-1,ASSVAGMVHNEQF
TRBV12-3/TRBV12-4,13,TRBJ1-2,ASSFRALLLYGYT
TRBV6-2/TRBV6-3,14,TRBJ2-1,ASSGVLAGSYNEQF
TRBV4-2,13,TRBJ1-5,ASSQESQGAGPQH
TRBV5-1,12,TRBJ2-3,ASSWQGAEDTQY
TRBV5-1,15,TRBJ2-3,ASSLALGRSPWGTQY
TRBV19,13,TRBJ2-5,ASSIQRGGPETQY
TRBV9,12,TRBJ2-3,ASSGYRGGLAQY
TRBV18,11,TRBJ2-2,ASSTPGTGELF
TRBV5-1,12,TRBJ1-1,ASSLITENTEAF
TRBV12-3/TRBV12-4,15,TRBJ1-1,ASSCIGAARVNTEAF
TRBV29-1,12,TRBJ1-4,SVMSGSTNEKLF
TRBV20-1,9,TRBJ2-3,SASSGDTQY
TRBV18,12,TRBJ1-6,ASSPGTDNSPLH
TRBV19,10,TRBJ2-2,ASSLQIGELF
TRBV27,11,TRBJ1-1,ASSYGMNTEAF
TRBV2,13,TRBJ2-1,ASRREQDLYNEQF
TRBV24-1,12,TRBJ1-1,ATSTRDLSSEAF
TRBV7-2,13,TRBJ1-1,ASSHLLEPNTEAF
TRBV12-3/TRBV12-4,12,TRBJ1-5,ASRLTGFNQPQH
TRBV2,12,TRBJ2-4,ASSDWAAKNIQY
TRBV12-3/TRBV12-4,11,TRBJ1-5,ASSFWGDQPQH
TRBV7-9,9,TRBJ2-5,ASSHGETQY
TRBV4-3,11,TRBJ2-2,ASSRSGGGELF
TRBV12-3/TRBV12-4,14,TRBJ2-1,ASSWGGRISYNEQF
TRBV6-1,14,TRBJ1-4,ASSEALGGTNEKLF
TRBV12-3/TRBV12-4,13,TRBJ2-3,ASSPDRGRTDTQY
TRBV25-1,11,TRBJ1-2,ASMPAGVYGYT
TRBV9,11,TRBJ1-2,ASSPRGAYGYT
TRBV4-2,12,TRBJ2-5,ASSQRDLEETQY
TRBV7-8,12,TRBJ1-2,ASSLGDTYYGYT
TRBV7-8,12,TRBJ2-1,ASSSQGFYNEQF
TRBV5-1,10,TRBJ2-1,ASRGQGYEQF
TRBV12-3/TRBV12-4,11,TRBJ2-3,ASSLQGSDTQY
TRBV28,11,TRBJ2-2,ASSATIAGELF
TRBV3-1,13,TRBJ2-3,ASSQDIASADTQY
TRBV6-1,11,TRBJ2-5,ASSNRAEGTQY